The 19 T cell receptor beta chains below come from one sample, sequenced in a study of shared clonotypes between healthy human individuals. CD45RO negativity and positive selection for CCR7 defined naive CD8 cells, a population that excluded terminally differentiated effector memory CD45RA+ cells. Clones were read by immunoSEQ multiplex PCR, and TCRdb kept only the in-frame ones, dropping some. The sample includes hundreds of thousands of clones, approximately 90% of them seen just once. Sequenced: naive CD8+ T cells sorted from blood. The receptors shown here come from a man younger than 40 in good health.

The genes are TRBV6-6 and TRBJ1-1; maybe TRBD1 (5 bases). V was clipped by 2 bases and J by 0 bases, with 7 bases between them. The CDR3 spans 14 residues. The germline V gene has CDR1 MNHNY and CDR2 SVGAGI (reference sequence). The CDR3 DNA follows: TGTGCCAGCAGTTACGGGGCTTTGAACACTGAAGCTTTCTTT. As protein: CASSYGALNTEAFF.

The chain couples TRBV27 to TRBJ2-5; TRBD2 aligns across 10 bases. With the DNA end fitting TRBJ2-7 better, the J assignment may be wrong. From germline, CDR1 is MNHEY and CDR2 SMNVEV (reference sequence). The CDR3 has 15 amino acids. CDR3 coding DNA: TGTGCCAGCAGTTTAGGAGCGGGAGGGAGTTACGAGCAGTACTTC. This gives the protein CASSLGAGGSYEQYF.

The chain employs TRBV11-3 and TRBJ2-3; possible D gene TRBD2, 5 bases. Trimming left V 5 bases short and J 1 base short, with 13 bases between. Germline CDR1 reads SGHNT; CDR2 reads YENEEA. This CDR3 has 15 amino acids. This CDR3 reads CASSPMYGGTDTQYF. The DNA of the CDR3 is TGTGCCAGCAGCCCGATGTACGGGGGCACAGATACGCAGTATTTT.

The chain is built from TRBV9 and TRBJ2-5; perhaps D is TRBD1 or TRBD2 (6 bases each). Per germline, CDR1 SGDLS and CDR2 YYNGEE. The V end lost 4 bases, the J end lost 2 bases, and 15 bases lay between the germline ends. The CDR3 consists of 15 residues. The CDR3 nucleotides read TGTGCCAGCAGCCCCCGCCCGGGGGCGCAAGAGACCCAGTACTTC. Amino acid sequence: CASSPRPGAQETQYF.

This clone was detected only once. The CDR3 DNA sequence: TGCGCCAGCAGCCAAATGCCGGGACTAGTTCAGTCCTACGAGCAGTACTTC. Its translation is CASSQMPGLVQSYEQYF. V usage is TRBV4-1 and J usage is TRBJ2-7; 8 bases are a match to TRBD2. The CDR3 has 17 residues. J gave up 1 base and V 2 bases, and 10 bases lay outside the gene matches. The V gene's germline CDR1 is MGHRA and CDR2 YSYEKL.

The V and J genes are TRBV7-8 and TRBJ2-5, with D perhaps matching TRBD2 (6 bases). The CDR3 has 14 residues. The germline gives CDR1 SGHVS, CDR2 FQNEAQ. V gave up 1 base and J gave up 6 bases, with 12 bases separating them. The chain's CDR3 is CASSLDGSGKTQYF. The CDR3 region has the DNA TGTGCCAGCAGCTTAGACGGGAGTGGGAAGACCCAGTACTTC.

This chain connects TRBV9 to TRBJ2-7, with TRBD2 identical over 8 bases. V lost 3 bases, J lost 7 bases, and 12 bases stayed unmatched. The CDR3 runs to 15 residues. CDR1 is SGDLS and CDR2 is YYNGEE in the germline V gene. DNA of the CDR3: TGTGCCAGCAGCGCCAAAGCGGGAGCCCTTAAGGAGCAGTACTTC. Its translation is CASSAKAGALKEQYF.

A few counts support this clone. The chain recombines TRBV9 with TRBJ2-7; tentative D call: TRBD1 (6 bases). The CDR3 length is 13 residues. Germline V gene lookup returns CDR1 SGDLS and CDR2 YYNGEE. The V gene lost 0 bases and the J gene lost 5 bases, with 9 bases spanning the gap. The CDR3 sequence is CASSVAAGDEQYF. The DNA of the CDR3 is TGTGCCAGCAGCGTAGCGGCAGGGGACGAGCAGTACTTC. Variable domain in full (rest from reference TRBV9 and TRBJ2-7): DSGVTQTPKHLITATGQRVTLRCSPRSGDLSVYWYQQSLDQGLQFLIQYYNGEERAKGNILERFSAQQFPDLHSELNLSSLELGDSALYFCASSVAAGDEQYFGPGTRLTVT.

The DNA of the CDR3 is TGTGCCAGCAGCCAAGAGGACCTCGGTGGGGCGCCTAACGAGCAGTACTTC. Amino acid sequence: CASSQEDLGGAPNEQYF. This sequence joins TRBV4-2 and TRBJ2-7, with a possible D match to TRBD1 (5 bases). Germline lookup yields CDR1 LGHNA and CDR2 YNFKEQ. V was cut by 0 bases and J by 5 bases, with 20 bases left in between. This CDR3 is built from 17 residues.

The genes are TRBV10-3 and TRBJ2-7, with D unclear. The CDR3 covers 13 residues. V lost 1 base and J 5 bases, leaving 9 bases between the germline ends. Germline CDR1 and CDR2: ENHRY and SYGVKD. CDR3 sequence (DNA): TGTGCCATCAGTGAGTACCTTCTACACGAGCAGTACTTC. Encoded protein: CAISEYLLHEQYF.

CDR3 coding DNA: TGTGCCAGCAGCTTGACGGGAGTAGCAGAAGCAGATACGCAGTATTTT. It yields the protein CASSLTGVAEADTQYF. V usage is TRBV5-4 and J usage is TRBJ2-3, with D possibly being TRBD2 (6 bases). Trimming stripped 1 base from V and 4 bases from J, with 16 bases between. The CDR3 runs 16 residues. From germline, CDR1 is SGHNT and CDR2 YYREEE (reference sequence).

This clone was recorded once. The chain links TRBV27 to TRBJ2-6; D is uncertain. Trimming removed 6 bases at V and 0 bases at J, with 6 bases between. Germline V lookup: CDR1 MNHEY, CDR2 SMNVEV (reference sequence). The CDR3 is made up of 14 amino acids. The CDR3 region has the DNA TGTGCCAGCAGATACAGCTCTGGGGCCAACGTCCTGACTTTC. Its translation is CASRYSSGANVLTF.

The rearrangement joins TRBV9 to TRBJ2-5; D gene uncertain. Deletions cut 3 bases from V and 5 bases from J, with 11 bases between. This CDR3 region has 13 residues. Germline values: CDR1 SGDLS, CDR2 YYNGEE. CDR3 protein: CASSGPGRETQYF. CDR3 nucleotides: TGTGCCAGCAGCGGGCCCGGTCGGGAGACCCAGTACTTC. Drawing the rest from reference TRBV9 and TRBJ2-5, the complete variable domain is DSGVTQTPKHLITATGQRVTLRCSPRSGDLSVYWYQQSLDQGLQFLIQYYNGEERAKGNILERFSAQQFPDLHSELNLSSLELGDSALYFCASSGPGRETQYFGPGTRLLVL.

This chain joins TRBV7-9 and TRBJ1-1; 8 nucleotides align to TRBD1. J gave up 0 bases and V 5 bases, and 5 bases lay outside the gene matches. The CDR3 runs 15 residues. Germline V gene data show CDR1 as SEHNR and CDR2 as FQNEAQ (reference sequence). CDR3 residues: CASSPETGVNTEAFF. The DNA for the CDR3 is TGTGCCAGCAGCCCCGAGACAGGGGTGAACACTGAAGCTTTCTTT. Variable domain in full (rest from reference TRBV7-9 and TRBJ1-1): DTGVSQNPRHKITKRGQNVTFRCDPISEHNRLYWYRQTLGQGPEFLTYFQNEAQLEKSRLLSDRFSAERPKGSFSTLEIQRTEQGDSAMYLCASSPETGVNTEAFFGQGTRLTVV.

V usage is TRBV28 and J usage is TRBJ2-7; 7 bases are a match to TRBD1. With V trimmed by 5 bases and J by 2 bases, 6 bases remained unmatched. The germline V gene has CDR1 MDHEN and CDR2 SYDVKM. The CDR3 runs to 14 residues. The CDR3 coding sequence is TGTGCCAGCAGTGAACAGGGGACGACCTACGAGCAGTACTTC. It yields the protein CASSEQGTTYEQYF.

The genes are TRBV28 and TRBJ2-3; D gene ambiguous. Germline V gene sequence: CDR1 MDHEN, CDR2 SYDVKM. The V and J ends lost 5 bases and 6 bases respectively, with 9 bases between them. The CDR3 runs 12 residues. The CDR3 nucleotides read TGTGCCAGCAGTCGCACCTGGGATACGCAGTATTTT. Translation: CASSRTWDTQYF.

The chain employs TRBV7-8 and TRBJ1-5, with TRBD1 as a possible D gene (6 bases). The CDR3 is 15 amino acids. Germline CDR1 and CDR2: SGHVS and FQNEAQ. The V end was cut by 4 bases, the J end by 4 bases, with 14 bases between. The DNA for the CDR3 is TGTGCCAGCAGCTCCGAACAGGGTTTGAATCAGCCCCAGCATTTT. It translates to CASSSEQGLNQPQHF. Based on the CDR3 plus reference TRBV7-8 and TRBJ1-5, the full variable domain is GAGVSQSPRYKVAKRGQDVALRCDPISGHVSLFWYQQALGQGPEFLTYFQNEAQLDKSGLPSDRFFAERPEGSVSTLKIQRTQQEDSAVYLCASSSEQGLNQPQHFGDGTRLSIL.

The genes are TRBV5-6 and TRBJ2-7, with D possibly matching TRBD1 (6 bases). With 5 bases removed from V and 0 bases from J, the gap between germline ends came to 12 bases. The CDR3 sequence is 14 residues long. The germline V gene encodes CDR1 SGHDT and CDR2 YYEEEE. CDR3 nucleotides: TGTGCCAGCAGGGATTGGACAGTCTCCTACGAGCAGTACTTC. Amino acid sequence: CASRDWTVSYEQYF.

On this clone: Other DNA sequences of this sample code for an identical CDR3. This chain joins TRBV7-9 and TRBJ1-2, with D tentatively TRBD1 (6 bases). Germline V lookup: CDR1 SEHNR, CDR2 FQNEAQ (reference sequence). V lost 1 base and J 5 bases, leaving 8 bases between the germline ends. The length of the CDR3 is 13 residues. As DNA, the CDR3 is TGTGCCAGCAGCTTAGGGACAGTATATGGCTACACCTTC. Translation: CASSLGTVYGYTF.